These 24 T cell receptor beta chains share one sample of origin, sequenced in a study of neoadjuvant anti-PD-1 for oral cavity cancer. Time point defined: after neoadjuvant nivolumab, at surgical resection. The method was immunoSEQ multiplex PCR; TCRdb's version includes in-frame clones alone and lacks a portion of them. The sample consists of about 42,000 clones, 75% to 80% of them appearing once. Sequenced here: PBMCs, sampled after nivolumab (anti-PD-1) treatment. The receptor source for this set is a person aged 35 to 85 with oral cavity squamous cell carcinoma.

This sequence joins TRBV19 and TRBJ1-2; a weak D match, TRBD1 (5 bases). This CDR3 has 15 amino acids. The germline V gene encodes CDR1 LNHDA and CDR2 SQIVND (reference sequence). V lost 6 bases to trimming and J lost 6 bases, with 20 bases between them. In DNA, the CDR3 is TGTGCCAGTAGCCCCGGGTTTGCGGGGCTGAATGGCTACACCTTC. Amino acid sequence: CASSPGFAGLNGYTF. Full variable domain (rest looked up from reference TRBV19 and TRBJ1-2): DGGITQSPKYLFRKEGQNVTLSCEQNLNHDAMYWYRQDPGQGLRLIYYSQIVNDFQKGDIAEGYSVSREKKESFPLTVTSAQKNPTAFYLCASSPGFAGLNGYTFGSGTRLTVV.

V and J are TRBV28 and TRBJ1-2; D unclear. The germline gives CDR1 MDHEN, CDR2 SYDVKM. The V and J ends lost 4 bases and 8 bases respectively, with 17 bases between them. The CDR3 has 14 residues. CDR3 residues: CASSSPGPPGGYTF. Written as DNA, the CDR3 is TGTGCCAGCAGTTCCCCCGGACCCCCTGGAGGCTACACCTTC.

This rearrangement joins TRBV12-5 to TRBJ2-2, with TRBD1 as a possible D gene (6 bases). Germline lookup yields CDR1 LGHNT and CDR2 FRNRAP. CDR3 length: 15 residues. V was shortened by 3 bases and J by 6 bases, with 14 bases between the two germline ends. The CDR3: CASGLGQGSAGELFF. The CDR3 bases are TGTGCTAGTGGTTTAGGGCAGGGGAGCGCCGGGGAGCTGTTTTTT.

The chain combines TRBV4-1 with TRBJ1-1; D is unresolved. The CDR3 sequence is 13 residues long. Germline V gene lookup returns CDR1 MGHRA and CDR2 YSYEKL. Trimming removed 4 bases at V and 7 bases at J, with 13 bases between. CDR3 nucleotide sequence: TGCGCCAGCAGCCTTCTGGGAAACGGTGAAGCTTTCTTT. Translation gives CASSLLGNGEAFF.

The chain carries TRBV19 and TRBJ1-3; D possibly corresponds to TRBD1 (5 bases). The CDR3 spans 13 residues. Trimming left V 4 bases short and J 3 bases short, with 7 bases between. In germline, CDR1 is LNHDA, CDR2 SQIVND (reference sequence). The CDR3 sequence is CASSKGNGNTIYF. The CDR3 DNA reads as TGTGCCAGTAGTAAGGGGAATGGAAACACCATATATTTT.

This chain links TRBV5-4 with TRBJ2-3; 14 nucleotides align to TRBD2. The V and J ends lost 4 bases and 5 bases, in that order; junction bases with no gene match: 12. The CDR3 contains 18 residues. CDR1 and CDR2 (germline): SGHNT, YYREEE (reference sequence). The CDR3: CASSPGTSGSLRRDTQYF. The CDR3 DNA sequence: TGTGCCAGCAGCCCAGGGACTAGCGGGAGCCTCCGGAGAGATACGCAGTATTTT. Full variable domain (missing parts from reference TRBV5-4 and TRBJ2-3): ETGVTQSPTHLIKTRGQQVTLRCSSQSGHNTVSWYQQALGQGPQFIFQYYREEENGRGNFPPRFSGLQFPNYSSELNVNALELDDSALYLCASSPGTSGSLRRDTQYFGPGTRLTVL.

The chain employs TRBV19 and TRBJ2-2, with D perhaps being TRBD1 or TRBD2 (6 bases each). V shed 7 bases and J shed 0 bases, with 9 bases lying between them. This CDR3 region has 14 residues. Germline CDR1 LNHDA, CDR2 SQIVND (reference sequence). In nucleotides, the CDR3 is TGTGCCAGTATGGGGGGCGCGAACACCGGGGAGCTGTTTTTT. As protein: CASMGGANTGELFF.

The rearrangement uses TRBV27 and TRBJ1-2; tentative D call: TRBD1 (6 bases). This CDR3 has 16 residues. The V end was cut by 0 bases, the J end by 4 bases, with 15 bases between. Germline loops: CDR1 MNHEY, CDR2 SMNVEV (reference sequence). The CDR3 loop is CASSLSPRAGVYGYTF. The CDR3 coding sequence is TGTGCCAGCAGTTTATCGCCTAGGGCAGGGGTCTATGGCTACACCTTC.

The chain links TRBV6-1 to TRBJ1-5; TRBD1 might be the D (6 bases). This CDR3 contains 15 residues. V was trimmed by 4 bases and J by 4 bases, leaving 14 bases between them. CDR1 is MNHNS, CDR2 SASEGT, per germline. CDR3 nucleotide sequence: TGTGCCAGCAGTGCACAGGGCCGTCTTAATCAGCCCCAGCATTTT. Its translation: CASSAQGRLNQPQHF.

The chain uses TRBV10-3 and TRBJ1-1; no clear D gene. The CDR3 spans 14 residues. The V and J ends lost 5 bases and 1 base respectively, with 11 bases between them. Looked up from germline, CDR1 is ENHRY and CDR2 is SYGVKD. In nucleotides, the CDR3 is TGTGCCATCAGTTCTGCTCCGGGGAACACTGAAGCTTTCTTT. Its translation: CAISSAPGNTEAFF.

The chain combines TRBV4-1 with TRBJ1-1; no firm D call. Trimming took 4 bases from V and 10 from J, leaving 22 bases between them. The germline V gene encodes CDR1 MGHRA and CDR2 YSYEKL. This CDR3 region has 15 residues. This CDR3 reads CASSPREGELLGAFF. DNA for the CDR3: TGCGCCAGCAGCCCGCGAGAGGGCGAATTATTGGGAGCTTTCTTT.

The DNA for the CDR3 is TGTGCCAGCAGATCTACAGGGGGAGAAACCGGGGAGCTGTTTTTT. Translation: CASRSTGGETGELFF. J is TRBJ2-2 and V is TRBV7-8; 8 bases are shared with TRBD1. Germline lookup yields CDR1 SGHVS and CDR2 FQNEAQ. The trim removed 6 bases at V and 5 bases at J, leaving 8 bases unmatched. The CDR3 totals 15 residues.

This clone was detected once. The J gene is TRBJ1-5, the V gene TRBV18; D is perhaps TRBD1 (5 bases). CDR1 is KGHSH and CDR2 is LQKENI in the germline V gene. This CDR3 contains 14 residues. V lost 6 bases to trimming and J lost 7 bases, with 16 bases between them. The CDR3 loop is CASSTRGAGQPQHF. As DNA, the CDR3 is TGTGCCAGCTCGACACGAGGGGCTGGACAGCCCCAGCATTTT.

The V and J genes are TRBV27 and TRBJ1-2; D is undetermined. The CDR3 sequence is 13 residues long. Germline CDR1 is MNHEY and CDR2 is SMNVEV (reference sequence). V lost 5 bases and J lost 1, with 8 bases in between. In nucleotides, the CDR3 is TGTGCCAGCAGTGTCACTGATAACTATGGCTACACCTTC. Amino acids: CASSVTDNYGYTF.

This sequence joins TRBV19 and TRBJ2-2; no reliable D call. Between the trimmed V and J ends, which lost 4 bases and 1 base, there was a span of 13 bases. The V gene's germline CDR1 is LNHDA and CDR2 SQIVND (reference sequence). This CDR3 has 16 residues. This CDR3 is CASSKSRIENTGELFF. CDR3 coding DNA: TGTGCCAGTAGTAAAAGCCGAATCGAGAACACCGGGGAGCTGTTTTTT. The variable domain in full, with the rest retrieved from reference TRBV19 and TRBJ2-2, is DGGITQSPKYLFRKEGQNVTLSCEQNLNHDAMYWYRQDPGQGLRLIYYSQIVNDFQKGDIAEGYSVSREKKESFPLTVTSAQKNPTAFYLCASSKSRIENTGELFFGEGSRLTVL.

This chain uses TRBV9 with TRBJ2-2, with D uncertain. The CDR3 length is 14 residues. V was shortened by 3 bases and J by 7 bases, with 13 bases between the two germline ends. The germline CDR1 and CDR2 sequences are SGDLS and YYNGEE. DNA for the CDR3: TGTGCCAGCAGCGCCTCTTCGGTGATCGGGGAGCTGTTTTTT. The encoded protein is CASSASSVIGELFF.

This clone has only a few counts. The V and J genes are TRBV5-6 and TRBJ2-1, with 8 bases aligning to TRBD2. Germline V gene sequence: CDR1 SGHDT, CDR2 YYEEEE. The V and J ends lost 4 bases and 15 bases, in that order; junction bases with no gene match: 9. The CDR3 length is 12 residues. CDR3 sequence reads: CASSPRAGVLFF. In DNA form, the CDR3 reads TGTGCCAGCAGCCCTAGAGCGGGAGTCCTGTTCTTC.

The J gene is TRBJ2-2, the V gene TRBV10-1, with TRBD2 matching 12 bases. The length of the CDR3 is 15 residues. The germline gives CDR1 WNHNN, CDR2 SYGVQD (reference sequence). With 6 bases clipped from V and 2 bases from J, the junction kept 1 base outside the gene matches. The CDR3 nucleotides read TGCGCCAGCAGCGGACTAGCGGGAAACACCGGGGAGCTGTTTTTT. This gives the protein CASSGLAGNTGELFF.

The chain couples TRBV11-3 to TRBJ1-5, with TRBD1 as a possible D gene (6 bases). Per germline, CDR1 SGHNT and CDR2 YENEEA. V was clipped by 8 bases and J by 2 bases, with 19 bases between them. The CDR3 contains 16 residues. CDR3 loop: CASALGGAWGNQPQHF. Here the CDR3 DNA reads TGTGCCAGCGCATTAGGGGGGGCGTGGGGCAATCAGCCCCAGCATTTT.

The CDR3 here is CASSLVLGTSGETQYF. In DNA form, the CDR3 reads TGCGCCAGCAGCTTGGTTTTGGGGACTAGCGGGGAGACCCAGTACTTC. The rearrangement joins TRBV5-1 to TRBJ2-5; 12 nucleotides agree with TRBD2. V lost 0 bases, J lost 5 bases, and 5 bases stayed unmatched. Germline values: CDR1 SGHRS, CDR2 YFSETQ. CDR3 length equals 16 residues.

The chain combines TRBV19 with TRBJ1-3, with D unclear. The germline V gene has CDR1 LNHDA and CDR2 SQIVND (reference sequence). This CDR3 region has 15 residues. V lost 7 bases and J lost 3, with 16 bases in between. Written as DNA, the CDR3 is TGTGCCAGTACCCTGGGGAGGGCGGATGGAAACACCATATATTTT. It encodes CASTLGRADGNTIYF.

The chain recombines TRBV6-4 with TRBJ2-7; 10 bases align to TRBD2. The CDR3 contains 19 residues. V was pared by 0 bases and J by 3 bases, with 14 bases of the junction left unmatched. From germline, CDR1 is MRHNA and CDR2 SNTAGT. CDR3 DNA sequence: TGTGCCAGCAGTGACTCTAGGGCTAGCGGGGGCCCCTTTCTCTACGAGCAGTACTTC. Protein product: CASSDSRASGGPFLYEQYF.

The CDR3 DNA follows: TGCAGCGTTGAAGCACAGTACTATGGCTACACCTTC. Protein: CSVEAQYYGYTF. The rearrangement joins TRBV29-1 to TRBJ1-2; no definite D call. With 1 base removed from V and 3 bases from J, the gap between germline ends came to 6 bases. CDR3 length: 12 residues. Germline CDR1 SQVTM, CDR2 ANQGSEA.

The chain combines TRBV4-1 with TRBJ1-4; 7 bases map to TRBD1. The J segment lost 4 bases and the V segment lost 4 bases, leaving 6 bases of the junction unmatched. This CDR3 spans 15 amino acids. CDR1 and CDR2 from the germline V gene are MGHRA and YSYEKL. The CDR3 loop is CASSPWDRHNEKLFF. In DNA form, the CDR3 reads TGCGCCAGCAGCCCCTGGGACAGACATAATGAAAAACTGTTTTTT.